The rows below give T cell receptor beta chains drawn from one sample of a study of blood T cells in healthy people across ages. TCRdb re-analysed the 5' RACE reads in MiXCR, keeping a single row per CDR3 protein. Of 1.4 million or so distinct CDR3 sequences listed, 40% to 45% were seen once; the top ten hold about 4%. Specimen: blood. Receptor source: a woman under 30 in good health. Each CDR3 is given with its conserved first and last residue. The order of the fields is D gene, V gene, J gene, clone size, CDR3 DNA, CDR3 protein. A D gene is named only where the DNA matches it firmly. Expanded clones are given a class, and other clones once, few, many or no size at all.

d_gene: TRBD1; v_gene: TRBV20-1; j_gene: TRBJ1-1; abundance: -; CDR3nt: TGCAGTGCTAGAGTCCCGGGACAGGGGCACACTGAAGCTTTCTTT; CDR3aa: CSARVPGQGHTEAFF
d_gene: -; v_gene: TRBV7-2; j_gene: TRBJ2-7; abundance: -; CDR3nt: TGTGCCAGCAGCTTACTAGCCAACTCCTACAATGAGCAGTACTTC; CDR3aa: CASSLLANSYNEQYF
d_gene: -; v_gene: TRBV7-3; j_gene: TRBJ2-1; abundance: -; CDR3nt: TGTGCCAGCAGCTTAGAGACGGAACCCTACAATGAGCAGTTCTTC; CDR3aa: CASSLETEPYNEQFF
d_gene: TRBD1; v_gene: TRBV2; j_gene: TRBJ1-1; abundance: -; CDR3nt: TGTGCCAGCACGTCGACAGGGGGGGTTTTATCTGAAGCTTTCTTT; CDR3aa: CASTSTGGVLSEAFF
d_gene: TRBD1; v_gene: TRBV24-1; j_gene: TRBJ2-2; abundance: -; CDR3nt: TGTGCCACCAGTGACCCACTGACAGGGTTCGCGAACACCGGGGAGCTGTTTTTT; CDR3aa: CATSDPLTGFANTGELFF
d_gene: TRBD2; v_gene: TRBV2; j_gene: TRBJ2-3; abundance: -; CDR3nt: TGTGCCAGCAGGGGGACTAGCGGGGGATACACAGATACGCAGTATTTT; CDR3aa: CASRGTSGGYTDTQYF
d_gene: -; v_gene: TRBV4-3; j_gene: TRBJ2-7; abundance: few; CDR3nt: TGCGCCAGCAGCCAAGATCGGCTAGTAGTCAATACGGGCGAGCAGTACTTC; CDR3aa: CASSQDRLVVNTGEQYF
d_gene: -; v_gene: TRBV27; j_gene: TRBJ2-1; abundance: few; CDR3nt: TGTGCCAGCACCTCCCGAGGGCATGAGCAGTTCTTC; CDR3aa: CASTSRGHEQFF
d_gene: -; v_gene: TRBV6-1; j_gene: TRBJ2-1; abundance: -; CDR3nt: TGTGCCAGCAGTGATTTGGACAGATACAATGAGCAGTTCTTC; CDR3aa: CASSDLDRYNEQFF
d_gene: TRBD2; v_gene: TRBV29-1; j_gene: TRBJ2-5; abundance: few; CDR3nt: TGCAGCGGGACTAGCGGTCAAGAGACCCAGTACTTC; CDR3aa: CSGTSGQETQYF
d_gene: TRBD2; v_gene: TRBV4-1; j_gene: TRBJ2-3; abundance: once; CDR3nt: TGCGCCAGCAGCCAAGATAGAACGGGAGGTTGGGATACGCAGTATTTT; CDR3aa: CASSQDRTGGWDTQYF
d_gene: TRBD2; v_gene: TRBV20-1; j_gene: TRBJ2-2; abundance: many; CDR3nt: TGCAGTGCTAGAGTAGCGGGACCAAAGAACACCGGGGAGCTGTTTTTT; CDR3aa: CSARVAGPKNTGELFF
d_gene: TRBD1; v_gene: TRBV5-1; j_gene: TRBJ1-1; abundance: -; CDR3nt: TGCGCCAGCAGAACACAGGGGGTGTACACTGAAGCTTTCTTT; CDR3aa: CASRTQGVYTEAFF
d_gene: TRBD2; v_gene: TRBV28; j_gene: TRBJ2-7; abundance: few; CDR3nt: TGTGCCAGCATTAGAGCGGGGCTCTACGAGCAGTACTTC; CDR3aa: CASIRAGLYEQYF
d_gene: -; v_gene: TRBV10-3; j_gene: TRBJ2-3; abundance: many; CDR3nt: TGTGCCATCAGTGACCTTACAACTAGAGGGGATACGCAGTATTTT; CDR3aa: CAISDLTTRGDTQYF
d_gene: -; v_gene: TRBV6-1; j_gene: TRBJ1-4; abundance: few; CDR3nt: TGTGCCAGCAGTGAAGTTCTCAGGGCTGGAGAAAAACTGTTTTTT; CDR3aa: CASSEVLRAGEKLFF
d_gene: -; v_gene: TRBV10-2; j_gene: TRBJ1-2; abundance: -; CDR3nt: TGCGCCAGCAGTGAGTCCGGGTGGGGGAATGGCTACACCTTC; CDR3aa: CASSESGWGNGYTF
d_gene: TRBD1; v_gene: TRBV25-1; j_gene: TRBJ1-5; abundance: -; CDR3nt: TGTGCCAGCAGGGGGACAGGGAATCATCAGCCCCAGCATTTT; CDR3aa: CASRGTGNHQPQHF
d_gene: -; v_gene: TRBV20-1; j_gene: TRBJ2-2; abundance: -; CDR3nt: TGCAGTGCTAGACGACCCAGGGGGAACACCGGGGAGCTGTTTTTT; CDR3aa: CSARRPRGNTGELFF
d_gene: -; v_gene: TRBV27; j_gene: TRBJ2-7; abundance: -; CDR3nt: TGTGCCAGCAGTGGTGACGGTTTGTTTCCCTACGAGCAGTACTTC; CDR3aa: CASSGDGLFPYEQYF
d_gene: TRBD1; v_gene: TRBV20-1; j_gene: TRBJ1-6; abundance: -; CDR3nt: TGCAGTGCTAGAGATCTACAGGGGGGAAATTCACCCCTCCACTTT; CDR3aa: CSARDLQGGNSPLHF
d_gene: -; v_gene: TRBV18; j_gene: TRBJ1-5; abundance: -; CDR3nt: TGTGCCAGCTCACCGCGGTGGACCCTAAAGCAAGGTCAGCCCCAGCGTTTT; CDR3aa: CASSPRWTLKQGQPQRF